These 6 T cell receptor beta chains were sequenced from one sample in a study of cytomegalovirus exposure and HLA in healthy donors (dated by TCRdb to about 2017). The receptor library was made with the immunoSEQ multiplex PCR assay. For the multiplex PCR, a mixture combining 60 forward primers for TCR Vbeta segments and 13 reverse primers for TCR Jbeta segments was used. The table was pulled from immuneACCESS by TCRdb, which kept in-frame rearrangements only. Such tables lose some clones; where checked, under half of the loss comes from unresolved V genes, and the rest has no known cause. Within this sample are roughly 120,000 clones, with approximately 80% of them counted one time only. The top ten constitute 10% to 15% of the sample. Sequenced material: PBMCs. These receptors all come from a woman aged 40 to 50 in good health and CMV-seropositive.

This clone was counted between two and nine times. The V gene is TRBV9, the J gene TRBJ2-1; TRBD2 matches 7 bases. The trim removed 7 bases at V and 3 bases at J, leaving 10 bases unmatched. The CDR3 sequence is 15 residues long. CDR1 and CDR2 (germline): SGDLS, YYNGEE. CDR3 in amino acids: CASGLGASGYNEQFF. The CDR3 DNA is TGTGCCAGCGGGCTGGGCGCTAGCGGCTACAATGAGCAGTTCTTC.

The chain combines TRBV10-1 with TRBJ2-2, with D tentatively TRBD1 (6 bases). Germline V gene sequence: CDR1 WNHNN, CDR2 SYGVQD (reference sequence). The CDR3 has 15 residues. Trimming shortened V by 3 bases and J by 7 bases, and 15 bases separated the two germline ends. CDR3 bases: TGCGCCAGCAGTGAATCAGGGGTAAAGGACGGGGAGCTGTTTTTT. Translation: CASSESGVKDGELFF.

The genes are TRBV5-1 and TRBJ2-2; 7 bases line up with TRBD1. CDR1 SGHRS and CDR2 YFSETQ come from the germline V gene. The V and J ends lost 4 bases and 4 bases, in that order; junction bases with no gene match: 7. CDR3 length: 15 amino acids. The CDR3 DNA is TGCGCCAGCAGCCTAATGACAGGGACCACCGGGGAGCTGTTTTTT. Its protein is CASSLMTGTTGELFF.

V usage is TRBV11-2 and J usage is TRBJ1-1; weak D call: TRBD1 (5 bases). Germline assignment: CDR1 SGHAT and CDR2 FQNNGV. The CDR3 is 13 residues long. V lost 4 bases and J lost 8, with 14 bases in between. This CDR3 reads CASSSRGTVEAFF. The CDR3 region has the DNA TGTGCCAGCAGCTCTCGGGGGACGGTAGAAGCTTTCTTT.

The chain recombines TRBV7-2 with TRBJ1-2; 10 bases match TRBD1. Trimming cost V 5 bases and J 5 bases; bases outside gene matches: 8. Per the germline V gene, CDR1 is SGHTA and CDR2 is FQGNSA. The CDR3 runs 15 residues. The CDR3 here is CASSTQTGGKYGYTF. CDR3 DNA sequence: TGTGCCAGCAGCACTCAGACAGGGGGCAAGTATGGCTACACCTTC.

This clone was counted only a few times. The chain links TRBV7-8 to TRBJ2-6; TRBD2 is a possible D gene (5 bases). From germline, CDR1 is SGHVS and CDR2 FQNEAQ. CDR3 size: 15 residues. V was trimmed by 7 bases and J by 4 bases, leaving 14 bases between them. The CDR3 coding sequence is TGTGCCAGCACCACCGGCGGGTCAGGGGCCAACGTCCTGACTTTC. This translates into CASTTGGSGANVLTF.